Listed below are T cell receptor beta chains from one sample, sequenced in a study of T cell repertoires in cytomegalovirus infection. TCRdb redid the calling of the reads with MiXCR, one entry per CDR3 protein. The sample lists fewer than 350,000 distinct CDR3 sequences; roughly a sixth were seen once. Material for sequencing was PBMCs. The receptors come from a human donor in good health (CMV status not recorded). Some clones in this sample may be carry-over from other donors' samples. Each CDR3 is given with its conserved first and last residue. The D gene is left open where the match is weak.

d_gene	v_gene	j_gene	CDR3aa
TRBD1	TRBV19	TRBJ1-1	CASSMRTGDTEAFF
.	TRBV5-6	TRBJ1-4	CASSLRRTPSTNEKLFF
.	TRBV12-3/TRBV12-4	TRBJ2-7	CASSFSQIYEQYF
TRBD1	TRBV7-9	TRBJ1-5	CASIRPGQGTQPQHF
.	TRBV9	TRBJ2-3	CASSVGAGSTDTQYF
TRBD2	TRBV7-8	TRBJ2-7	CASSLESSGGSYEQYF
.	TRBV5-1	TRBJ2-3	CASSSRASGTDTQYF
TRBD1	TRBV7-9	TRBJ1-3	CASSPGQGTSGNTIYF
.	TRBV20-1	TRBJ2-1	CSARDTKRNSYNEQFF
TRBD2	TRBV20-1	TRBJ2-7	CSARMSSGASYEQYF
TRBD1	TRBV7-2	TRBJ2-5	CASRQGAAETQYF
.	TRBV20-1	TRBJ2-1	CSAGQVSPYNEQFF
.	TRBV7-6	TRBJ1-1	CASSWTDSNTEAFF
TRBD1	TRBV5-1	TRBJ1-1	CASSRGQGTEAFF
.	TRBV18	TRBJ1-5	CASSPGISNQPQHF
.	TRBV7-2	TRBJ2-5	CASSSSPIEETQYF
TRBD1	TRBV6-5	TRBJ1-6	CASSYSGTGGSSYNSPLHF
.	TRBV7-9	TRBJ1-4	CASSLGPRTRINEKLFF
.	TRBV12-3/TRBV12-4	TRBJ1-3	CASRPGRTASYEGNTIYF
.	TRBV7-2	TRBJ2-2	CASRRSRNTGELFF
.	TRBV9	TRBJ2-3	CASTPYAGSPDTQYF
.	TRBV2	TRBJ1-2	CASRGTYASYGYTF
TRBD1	TRBV7-2	TRBJ1-6	CASSLGQGVGTPLHF
TRBD2	TRBV5-4	TRBJ2-3	CASSVWTSGSTDTQYF
.	TRBV7-6	TRBJ1-4	CASSLRTGDNEKLFF
TRBD2	TRBV7-2	TRBJ2-5	CASSLLGGEETQYF
TRBD2	TRBV28	TRBJ2-7	CATFAGDSMMGQYF
TRBD1	TRBV27	TRBJ1-6	CASSLMAGGSPLHF
TRBD2	TRBV6-2/TRBV6-3	TRBJ2-3	CASNLAGLYDTQYF
TRBD2	TRBV12-3/TRBV12-4	TRBJ2-7	CASSLLAGIYYEQYF
TRBD1	TRBV4-1	TRBJ2-1	CASSQGRGGHYNEQFF
.	TRBV5-4	TRBJ1-1	CASSPLGGMNTEAFF
.	TRBV2	TRBJ1-1	CASSEGRASQGRINTEAFF
.	TRBV7-2	TRBJ1-1	CASSLGAGLNTEAFF
.	TRBV6-6	TRBJ2-2	CASSSDWLDGELFF
.	TRBV11-1	TRBJ2-7	CASSLSEARYEQYF
TRBD1	TRBV6-1	TRBJ1-2	CASSARTGEIGYTF
.	TRBV7-3	TRBJ1-1	CASSLGVSGKTEAFF
TRBD2	TRBV7-2	TRBJ2-5	CASSATSGGHQETQYF
TRBD1	TRBV12-3/TRBV12-4	TRBJ1-5	CASRKQGASNQPQHF
.	TRBV6-6	TRBJ1-6	CASSYSRDNNSPLHF
.	TRBV20-1	TRBJ2-7	CSAQSGTGGGWEQYF